The 26 T cell receptor beta chains given below trace back to one sample, sequenced in a study of monozygotic twins with inflammatory bowel disease (dated 2019 in TCRdb). Library generation was performed with 5' RACE. Sequencing was carried out with an Illumina HiSeq 2500. TCRdb reprocessed the raw reads; every CDR3 protein sequence is a single record, and DNA is not supplied. For this sample, the table gives more than 300,000 distinct CDR3 sequences. The ten most abundant clones make up just over 2.5% of the sample. Sequencing was performed on blood. All receptors come from a human donor with ulcerative colitis or Crohn's disease, or a healthy co-twin of an affected twin (not recorded which).

CDR3 sequence: CASSPGPGGASYEQYF. The chain couples TRBV5-1 to TRBJ2-7; the TRBD1 assignment by TCRdb is unverifiable without DNA. Germline CDR1 reads SGHRS; CDR2 reads YFSETQ. The CDR3 loop spans 16 amino acids.

V gene TRBV9 combines with J gene TRBJ2-7; TCRdb's D call, TRBD1, is unchecked because there is no DNA. CDR1 SGDLS and CDR2 YYNGEE come from the germline V gene. The length of the CDR3 is 14 residues. CDR3 sequence reads: CASSVGTASYEQYF.

The chain combines TRBV4-1 with TRBJ1-1; absent DNA, TCRdb's TRBD1 call cannot be checked. The CDR3 consists of 15 residues. CDR1 and CDR2 (germline): MGHRA, YSYEKL. CDR3 sequence reads: CASSHQDRENTEAFF.

The CDR3 region is CSAKFGNSPLHF. V gene TRBV20-1 combines with J gene TRBJ1-6. Germline loops: CDR1 DFQATT, CDR2 SNEGSKA (reference sequence). This CDR3 contains 12 residues.

This sequence joins TRBV5-1 and TRBJ1-1; the TCRdb D gene call, TRBD1, has no DNA to confirm it. The CDR3 spans 17 residues. CDR1 is SGHRS and CDR2 is YFSETQ in the germline V gene. The CDR3 sequence: CASSLSGTAFVNTEAFF. The variable domain in full, completed from reference TRBV5-1 and TRBJ1-1, reads KAGVTQTPRYLIKTRGQQVTLSCSPISGHRSVSWYQQTPGQGLQFLFEYFSETQRNKGNFPGRFSGRQFSNSRSEMNVSTLELGDSALYLCASSLSGTAFVNTEAFFGQGTRLTVV.

This rearrangement joins TRBV9 to TRBJ1-1; the D call from TCRdb, TRBD1, cannot be confirmed without DNA. Germline V gives CDR1 SGDLS, CDR2 YYNGEE. CDR3 length: 16 amino acids. This CDR3 reads CASSPRTGTANTEAFF.

The V call is TRBV9, the J call TRBJ2-1. The CDR3 extends over 11 amino acids. CDR1 is SGDLS, CDR2 YYNGEE, per germline. CDR3 in amino acids: CASSLQDEQFF.

The V gene is TRBV5-1, the J gene TRBJ1-1; TCRdb outputs TRBD1, but without DNA this stays unchecked. This CDR3 spans 14 amino acids. CDR1 SGHRS and CDR2 YFSETQ come from the germline V gene. The CDR3 region is CASSLQGQGGEAFF.

J is TRBJ1-1 and V is TRBV18; as DNA is missing, the TRBD1 call by TCRdb cannot be tested. Looked up from germline, CDR1 is KGHSH and CDR2 is LQKENI. The length of the CDR3 is 11 residues. The chain's CDR3 is CASSPGQGAFF. Full variable domain (outside the CDR3, taken from reference TRBV18 and TRBJ1-1): NAGVMQNPRHLVRRRGQEARLRCSPMKGHSHVYWYRQLPEEGLKFMVYLQKENIIDESGMPKERFSAEFPKEGPSILRIQQVVRGDSAAYFCASSPGQGAFFGQGTRLTVV.

V is TRBV12-3 or TRBV12-4 and J is TRBJ1-5; TCRdb lists TRBD1, though no DNA is available to test this call. This CDR3 has 13 residues. The CDR3: CASSFRRGQPQHF.

The chain is built from TRBV6-5 and TRBJ2-3; TCRdb indicates TRBD2, and absent DNA this call remains unverified. The CDR3 totals 18 residues. Germline V CDR1 and CDR2: MNHEY, SVGAGI. The CDR3 loop reads CASSFVAGGLTSTDTQYF.

The chain is built from TRBV3-1 and TRBJ1-6. From germline, CDR1 is LGHDT and CDR2 YNNKEL (reference sequence). The CDR3 is 16 amino acids. Here the CDR3 reads CASSQPARKKDSPLHF.

V is TRBV4-3 and J is TRBJ2-7; TCRdb reports TRBD2, a call that lacks DNA to check it against. CDR3 size: 14 residues. From germline, CDR1 is LGHNA and CDR2 YSLEER. The CDR3 spells CASSQRGELYEQYF.

The rearrangement links TRBV7-2 to TRBJ1-1; with no DNA, the TCRdb D assignment of TRBD1 cannot be verified. CDR3 length: 14 amino acids. The germline V gene encodes CDR1 SGHTA and CDR2 FQGNSA. CDR3 sequence: CASSDRGEMSEAFF.

The CDR3 sequence is CASSRALHRRGETQYF. This chain connects TRBV5-1 to TRBJ2-5; TCRdb gives TRBD1 as the D gene, but with no DNA this cannot be confirmed. CDR1 is SGHRS, CDR2 YFSETQ, per germline. The CDR3 length is 16 residues.

V gene TRBV15 combines with J gene TRBJ1-1; TCRdb calls TRBD1, which cannot be checked without DNA. CDR1 is LNHNV, CDR2 YYDKDF, per germline (reference sequence). This CDR3 is built from 14 residues. This chain's CDR3 is CATSSRTGRTEAFF.

This rearrangement joins TRBV5-1 to TRBJ2-7; TCRdb lists TRBD2, though no DNA is available to test this call. Germline CDR1 is SGHRS and CDR2 is YFSETQ. This CDR3 comprises 15 residues. This chain's CDR3 is CASSLEPSGEYEQYF.

The J gene is TRBJ2-2, the V gene TRBV7-8. The germline V gene has CDR1 SGHVS and CDR2 FQNEAQ. The length of the CDR3 is 14 residues. This CDR3 is CASSLGGNSGELFF.

The rearrangement uses TRBV28 and TRBJ2-7; TCRdb indicates TRBD2, and absent DNA this call remains unverified. This CDR3 contains 15 residues. Germline CDR1 is MDHEN and CDR2 is SYDVKM. CDR3 sequence: CASSLTFAGSYEQYF.

The gene calls are TRBV2 and TRBJ1-2. CDR1 SNHLY and CDR2 FYNNEI come from the germline V gene. CDR3 length equals 14 residues. CDR3 protein: CASTNRDYTYGYTF.

This chain uses TRBV7-9 with TRBJ2-5; TCRdb calls TRBD2, which cannot be checked without DNA. CDR1 is SEHNR, CDR2 FQNEAQ, per germline (reference sequence). This CDR3 comprises 15 residues. The CDR3 loop reads CASSLEGLGRETQYF.

V and J are TRBV6-5 and TRBJ1-1. The CDR3 extends over 14 amino acids. Germline CDR1 reads MNHEY; CDR2 reads SVGAGI. Here the CDR3 reads CASSYSRQGTEAFF.

The J gene is TRBJ2-7, the V gene TRBV12-3 or TRBV12-4. The CDR3 is 14 residues long. CDR3 sequence reads: CASTLSGRTYEQYF.

The CDR3: CASSLGGFGERPLHF. This chain connects TRBV5-4 to TRBJ1-6; with no DNA, the TCRdb D assignment of TRBD1 cannot be verified. The CDR3 length is 15 residues. Germline CDR1 SGHNT, CDR2 YYREEE (reference sequence).

The V and J genes are TRBV12-3 or TRBV12-4 and TRBJ2-2; lacking DNA, the TRBD2 call made by TCRdb goes unchecked. The CDR3 loop spans 20 amino acids. CDR3 residues: CASSLNLALLAGGHGGELFF.

The rearrangement uses TRBV20-1 and TRBJ1-2; absent DNA, TCRdb's TRBD1 call cannot be checked. The germline V gene has CDR1 DFQATT and CDR2 SNEGSKA (reference sequence). There are 13 residues in the CDR3. CDR3: CSGIAGGDYGYTF.